This TCR beta chain is from a study of T cell responses to AZD1222 COVID-19 vaccine. The protocol was immunoSEQ multiplex PCR, while the TCRdb copy is restricted to in-frame clones and leaves out a portion. The repertoire consists of 150,000 to 180,000 clones, with 90% occurring once and the leading ten covering under 20%. The CDR3 runs 15 residues. Germline CDR1 is ENHRY and CDR2 is SYGVKD. V was trimmed by 2 bases and J by 3 bases, leaving 11 bases between them. This clone was recorded only once. The specimen comprised peripheral blood, sampled on day 0 of AZD1222 vaccination. This sequence originates from an adult in good health. V gene TRBV10-3 combines with J gene TRBJ1-3, with D tentatively TRBD1 (5 bases). The chain's CDR3 is CAISETGGGGNTIYF. Here the CDR3 DNA reads TGTGCCATCAGTGAGACAGGCGGTGGTGGAAACACCATATATTTT.